This T cell receptor (beta chain) originates from a study of graft-versus-host responses after intestinal transplantation. V lost 2 bases, J lost 2 bases, and 1 base stayed unmatched. Germline V gene lookup returns CDR1 WNHNN and CDR2 SYGVQD (reference sequence). The CDR3 length is 15 residues. Assay: immunoSEQ multiplex PCR; the TCRdb copy retains only in-frame clones and omits some. The table includes 80,000 to 100,000 clones, roughly 92% detected once. A word on this clone: Antigen unknown.

The V gene is TRBV10-1, the J gene TRBJ2-1; 9 bases map to TRBD2. This sample comprised unstimulated CD4+ T cells sorted from spleen or lymph node cells, obtained before intestinal transplant. The clonotype originates from a human donor who received an intestinal transplant. The CDR3, as DNA: TGCGCCAGCAGTGAGGGACTAGCGCCCTACAATGAGCAGTTCTTC. This gives the protein CASSEGLAPYNEQFF.